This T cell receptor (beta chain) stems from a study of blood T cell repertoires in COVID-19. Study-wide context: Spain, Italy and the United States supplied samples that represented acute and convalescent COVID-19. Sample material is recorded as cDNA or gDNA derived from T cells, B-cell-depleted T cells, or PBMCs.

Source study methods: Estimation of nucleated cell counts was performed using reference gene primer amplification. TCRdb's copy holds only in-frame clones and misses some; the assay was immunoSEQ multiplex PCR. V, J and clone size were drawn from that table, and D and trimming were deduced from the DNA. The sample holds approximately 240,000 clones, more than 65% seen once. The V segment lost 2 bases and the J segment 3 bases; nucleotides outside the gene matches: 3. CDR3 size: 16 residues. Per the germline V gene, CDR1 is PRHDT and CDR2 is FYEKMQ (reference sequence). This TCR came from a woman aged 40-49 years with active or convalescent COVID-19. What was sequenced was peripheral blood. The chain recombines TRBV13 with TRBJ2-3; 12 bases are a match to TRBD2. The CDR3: CASSLLAGGRTDTQYF. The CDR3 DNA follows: TGTGCCAGCAGCTTACTAGCGGGGGGGCGAACAGATACGCAGTATTTT.